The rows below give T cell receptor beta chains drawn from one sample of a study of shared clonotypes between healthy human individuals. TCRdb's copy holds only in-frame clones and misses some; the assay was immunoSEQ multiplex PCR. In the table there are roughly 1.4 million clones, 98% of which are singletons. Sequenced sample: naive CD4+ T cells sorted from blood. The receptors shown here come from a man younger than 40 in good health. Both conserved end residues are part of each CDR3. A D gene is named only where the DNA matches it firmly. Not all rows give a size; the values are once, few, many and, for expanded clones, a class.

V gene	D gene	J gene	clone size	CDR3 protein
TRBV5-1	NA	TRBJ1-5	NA	CASSDGQNQPQHF
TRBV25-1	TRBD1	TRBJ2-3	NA	CASVGTGWSTDTQYF
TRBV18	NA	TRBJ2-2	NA	CASSPPGGAGELFF
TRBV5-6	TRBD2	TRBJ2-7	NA	CASSYGLAAKSQGEQYF
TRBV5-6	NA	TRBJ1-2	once	CASSSSPGATGYGYTF
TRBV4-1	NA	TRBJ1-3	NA	CASSQRTQGGGNTIYF
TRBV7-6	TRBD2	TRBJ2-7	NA	CASSLRSGLAGSWQYF
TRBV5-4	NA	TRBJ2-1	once	CASSFQDEQFF
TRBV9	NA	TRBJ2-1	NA	CASSGIAGGYNEQFF
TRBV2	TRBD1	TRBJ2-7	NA	CASSLQGAPYEQYF
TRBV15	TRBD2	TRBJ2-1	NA	CAIRFGGRPTSYNEQFF
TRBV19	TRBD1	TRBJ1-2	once	CASSHGQGSPYGYTF
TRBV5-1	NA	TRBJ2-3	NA	CASSSDPLLGTDTQYF
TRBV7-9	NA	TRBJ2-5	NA	CASSLFLLTEETQYF
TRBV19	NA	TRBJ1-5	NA	CASSKGQNNQPQHF
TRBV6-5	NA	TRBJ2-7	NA	CASSYSSFARRGEQYF
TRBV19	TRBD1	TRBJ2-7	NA	CASSTTGAYEQYF
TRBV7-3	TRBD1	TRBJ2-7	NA	CASSPTGASYEQYF
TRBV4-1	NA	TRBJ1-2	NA	CASSQAGGANYGYTF
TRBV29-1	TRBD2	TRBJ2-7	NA	CSARGGGRAGSRLGEQYF
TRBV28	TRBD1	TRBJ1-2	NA	CASSTRSRGAYGYTF
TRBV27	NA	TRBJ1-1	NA	CASSLRVEGGNTEAFF
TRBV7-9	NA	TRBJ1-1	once	CASSLSSEAFF
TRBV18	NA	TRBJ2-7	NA	CASSPPGVAGEQYF
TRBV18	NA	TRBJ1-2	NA	CASSPRSPESYTF
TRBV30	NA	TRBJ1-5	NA	CAWTDNSNQPQHF
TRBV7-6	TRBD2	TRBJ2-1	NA	CASSLVGGGPRNEQFF
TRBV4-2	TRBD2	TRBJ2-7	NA	CASSQDGLAGGNEQYF
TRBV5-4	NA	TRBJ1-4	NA	CASSLEVQGKLFF
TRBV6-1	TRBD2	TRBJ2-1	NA	CASSLAGERNEQFF
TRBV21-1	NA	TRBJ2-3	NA	CASSTGSVPTDTQYF
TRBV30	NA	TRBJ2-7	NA	CAWSVRGKGQYF
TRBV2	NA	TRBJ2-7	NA	CASSRLGDLFSYEQYF
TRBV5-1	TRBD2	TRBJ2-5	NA	CASSSRGGLAGVILSGPHQETQYF
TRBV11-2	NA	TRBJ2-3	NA	CASSSYTDTQYF
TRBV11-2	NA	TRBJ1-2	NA	CASTPDRFYGYTF
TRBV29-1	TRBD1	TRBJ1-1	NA	CSVRQGSGTEAFF
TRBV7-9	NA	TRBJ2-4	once	CASSFSGPKNIQYF
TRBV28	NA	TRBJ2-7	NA	CASSSGPTYEQYF
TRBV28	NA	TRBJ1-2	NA	CASREQNQGLGGYTF
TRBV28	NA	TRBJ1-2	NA	CASSSTVPTPQGYTF
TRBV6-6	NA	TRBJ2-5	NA	CASSSVETQYF
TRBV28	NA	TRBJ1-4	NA	CASSLGGATGEKLFF
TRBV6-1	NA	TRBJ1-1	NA	CASSQVMGLNTEAFF
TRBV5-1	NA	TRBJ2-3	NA	CASRPRGVSTDTQYF
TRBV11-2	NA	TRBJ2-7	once	CASSLAPEPYEQYF
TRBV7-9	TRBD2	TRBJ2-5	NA	CASSSSTSGRLAETQYF
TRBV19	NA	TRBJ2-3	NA	CASRGRMADTQYF
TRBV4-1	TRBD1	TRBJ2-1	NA	CASSQDKGQGFFVVDEQFF
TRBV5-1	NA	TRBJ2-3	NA	CASSLESQDTQYF
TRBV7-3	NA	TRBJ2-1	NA	CASSFYPAPHNEQFF
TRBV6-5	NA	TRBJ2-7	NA	CASSSGLSSYEQYF
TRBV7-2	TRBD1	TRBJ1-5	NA	CASSLRQGAGQPQHF
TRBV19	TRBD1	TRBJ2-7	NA	CASSSRQGWYEQYF